A single sample is the source of the 7 T cell receptor beta chains below, sequenced in a study of vaccination and CD4 T cells after COVID-19. Treatment of the sample: roughly 10-day PBMC culture with coronavirus spike peptide pools or control peptides (ViraFEST assay). These receptors have no known antigen. The Oncomine TCR Beta short-read assay sequenced DNA from cultured CD4+ T cells. MiXCR, run by TCRdb on the PCR reads, gives a single entry per CDR3 protein. The sample gives 8,500 to 10,000 distinct CDR3 sequences, over 35% of which show up once; approximately 15% is in the top ten. Input material: CD4+ T cells from blood, cultured in vitro. The source of these receptors is a human donor who had recovered from COVID-19.

This chain joins TRBV6-4 and TRBJ1-1, with 8 nucleotides matching TRBD1. This CDR3 is built from 17 residues. Per germline, CDR1 MRHNA and CDR2 SNTAGT. The trim removed 2 bases at V and 0 bases at J, leaving 8 bases unmatched. The CDR3 region has the DNA TGTGCCAGCAGTGACCTCGGGACAGGCCACATGAACACTGAAGCTTTCTTT. This translates into CASSDLGTGHMNTEAFF.

This clonotype was counted between two and nine times. The chain combines TRBV18 with TRBJ1-3; the match to TRBD1 covers 7 bases. The germline gives CDR1 KGHSH, CDR2 LQKENI. Germline trimming cut 7 bases from V and 3 bases from J; bases unmatched to any gene: 12. CDR3 size: 16 residues. CDR3 residues: CASCSSGTEVGNTIYF. As DNA, the CDR3 is TGTGCCAGCTGCTCATCCGGGACAGAGGTTGGAAACACCATATATTTT.

The chain joins TRBV4-2 to TRBJ1-2; 9 bases are a match to TRBD1. With 0 bases clipped from V and 5 bases from J, the junction kept 4 bases outside the gene matches. Germline V gene sequence: CDR1 LGHNA, CDR2 YNFKEQ. This CDR3 has 15 residues. The CDR3 DNA sequence: TGTGCCAGCAGCCAAGACGGGACAGGGCTGTATGGCTACACCTTC. It yields the protein CASSQDGTGLYGYTF.

This CDR3 is CATSDPTSGLTDTQYF. DNA for the CDR3: TGTGCCACCAGTGATCCGACTAGCGGACTCACAGATACGCAGTATTTT. The chain joins TRBV24-1 to TRBJ2-3; 9 bases align to TRBD2. CDR1 KGHDR and CDR2 SFDVKD come from the germline V gene. Unmatched junction bases numbered 5, after V lost 3 bases and J lost 2 bases. This CDR3 contains 16 residues.

The gene calls are TRBV7-9 and TRBJ1-2, with TRBD1 matching 8 bases. The CDR3 loop spans 15 amino acids. Germline V lookup: CDR1 SEHNR, CDR2 FQNEAQ (reference sequence). J was trimmed by 8 bases and V by 3 bases; bases with no gene match: 11. CDR3 coding DNA: TGTGCCAGCAGCTTGCAGGGGGCGGCGATTGCGGGCTACACCTTC. As protein: CASSLQGAAIAGYTF.

This clonotype was recorded a few times. CDR3 loop: CASSLGGGGYGYTF. The CDR3 nucleotides are TGTGCCAGCAGTTTAGGTGGGGGCGGGTATGGCTACACCTTC. The chain combines TRBV28 with TRBJ1-2, with D perhaps matching TRBD1 (6 bases). V was trimmed by 2 bases and J by 5 bases, leaving 12 bases between them. The germline CDR1 and CDR2 sequences are MDHEN and SYDVKM. There are 14 residues in the CDR3.

This clonotype was detected once. The chain couples TRBV20-1 to TRBJ1-2; D remains unclear. Germline CDR1 is DFQATT and CDR2 is SNEGSKA (reference sequence). This CDR3 has 13 amino acids. V was shortened by 0 bases and J by 5 bases, with 10 bases between the two germline ends. DNA of the CDR3: TGCAGTGCTAGAGAGGGAACAGCTTATGGCTACACCTTC. It yields the protein CSAREGTAYGYTF.